This entry features one T cell receptor (beta chain) sequence. Its antigen is not identified. Tagging with unique molecular identifiers was a feature of the TCR beta cDNA libraries. TCRdb re-derived calls from the PCR reads in MiXCR, one entry per CDR3 protein. Among roughly 600,000 distinct CDR3 sequences, roughly 46% were seen once, and the ten largest hold over 1.5%. The data belong to a study of post-analysis software for immune sequencing data. Turning to the study itself: Some patients lacked subtype; others had relapsing-remitting, secondary progressive or progressive-relapsing disease. The study's findings and limits: Relative to controls, patients had 4 or 5 TRBV segments at higher frequency, with TRBV5-6, TRBV5-1 and TRBV20-1 among these. Comparison with controls showed significantly lower normalized Chao1 diversity in multiple sclerosis patients. Same-batch preparations were strongly co-clustered by F measure.

V shed 2 bases and J shed 10 bases, with 15 bases lying between them. The CDR3 consists of 14 residues. In germline, CDR1 is LGHDT, CDR2 YNNKEL (reference sequence). V gene TRBV3-1 combines with J gene TRBJ2-1; possibly TRBD2 for D (6 bases). The TCR sequence derives from a girl under 18 with multiple sclerosis. What was sequenced was blood. The CDR3 is CASSQLTSGGEQFF. The CDR3 nucleotides are TGTGCCAGCAGCCAATTGACTAGTGGGGGGGAGCAGTTCTTC.